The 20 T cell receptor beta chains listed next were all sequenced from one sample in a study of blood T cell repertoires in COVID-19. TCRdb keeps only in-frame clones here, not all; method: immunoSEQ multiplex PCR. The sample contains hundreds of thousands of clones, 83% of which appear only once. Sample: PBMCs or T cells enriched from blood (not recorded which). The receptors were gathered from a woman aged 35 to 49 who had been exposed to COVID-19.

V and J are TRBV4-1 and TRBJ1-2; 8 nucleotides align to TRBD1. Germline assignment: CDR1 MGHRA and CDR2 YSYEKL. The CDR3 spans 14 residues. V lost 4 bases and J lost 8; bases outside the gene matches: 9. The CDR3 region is CASSLRDRGPGYTF. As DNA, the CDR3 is TGCGCCAGCAGCCTACGCGACAGGGGCCCCGGCTACACCTTC.

The CDR3 here is CASSLGPPNEQFF. The CDR3 DNA reads as TGTGCCAGCAGTTTGGGCCCCCCCAATGAGCAGTTCTTC. The V gene is TRBV6-5, the J gene TRBJ2-1; D call uncertain. CDR3 length: 13 residues. CDR1 MNHEY and CDR2 SVGAGI come from the germline V gene. V lost 4 bases, J lost 6 bases, and 10 bases lay in between.

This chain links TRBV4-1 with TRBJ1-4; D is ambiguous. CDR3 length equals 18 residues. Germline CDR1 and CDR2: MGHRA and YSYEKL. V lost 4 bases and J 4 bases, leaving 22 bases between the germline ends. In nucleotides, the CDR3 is TGCGCCAGCAGCCCCCGCTATCTCAATCCTCCGTTTAATGAAAAACTGTTTTTT. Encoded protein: CASSPRYLNPPFNEKLFF.

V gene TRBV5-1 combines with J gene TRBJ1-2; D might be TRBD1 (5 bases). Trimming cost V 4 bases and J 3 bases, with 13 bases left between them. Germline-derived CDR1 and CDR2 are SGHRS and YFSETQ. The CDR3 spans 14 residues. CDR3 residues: CASSRLQGDYGYTF. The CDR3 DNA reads TGCGCCAGCAGCCGACTGCAAGGGGACTATGGCTACACCTTC.

CDR3 sequence reads: CASGGPTSGAAGELFF. The CDR3 DNA is TGTGCCAGCGGTGGACCGACTAGCGGGGCGGCCGGGGAGCTGTTTTTT. The J gene is TRBJ2-2, the V gene TRBV6-1, with TRBD2 matching over 11 bases. Germline CDR1 reads MNHNS; CDR2 reads SASEGT. This CDR3 is 16 amino acids long. The V gene end was trimmed by 8 bases and the J gene end by 6 bases; junction bases not matched to a gene: 11.

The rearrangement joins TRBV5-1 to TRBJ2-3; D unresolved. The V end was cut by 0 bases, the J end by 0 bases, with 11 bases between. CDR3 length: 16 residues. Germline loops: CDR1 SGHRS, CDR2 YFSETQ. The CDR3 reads CASSLGQAHSTDTQYF. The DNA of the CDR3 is TGCGCCAGCAGCTTGGGGCAGGCACACAGCACAGATACGCAGTATTTT.

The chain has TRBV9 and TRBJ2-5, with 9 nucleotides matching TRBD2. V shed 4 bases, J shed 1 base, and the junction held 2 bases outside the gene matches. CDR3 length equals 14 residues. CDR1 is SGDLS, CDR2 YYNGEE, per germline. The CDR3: CASSRTSAQETQYF. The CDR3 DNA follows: TGTGCCAGCAGCCGGACTAGCGCCCAAGAGACCCAGTACTTC.

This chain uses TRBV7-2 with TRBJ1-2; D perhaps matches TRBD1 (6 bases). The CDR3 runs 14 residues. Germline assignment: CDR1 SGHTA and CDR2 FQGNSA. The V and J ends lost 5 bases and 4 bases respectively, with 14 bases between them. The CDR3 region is CASSPRQGSYGYTF. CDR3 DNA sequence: TGTGCCAGCAGCCCCCGGCAGGGGAGCTATGGCTACACCTTC.

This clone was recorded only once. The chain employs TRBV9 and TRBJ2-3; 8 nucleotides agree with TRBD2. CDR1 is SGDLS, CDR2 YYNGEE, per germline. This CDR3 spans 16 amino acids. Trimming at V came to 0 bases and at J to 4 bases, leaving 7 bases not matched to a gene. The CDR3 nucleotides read TGTGCCAGCAGCGTAGTTGTTAGCGGGGATGCAGATACGCAGTATTTT. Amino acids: CASSVVVSGDADTQYF.

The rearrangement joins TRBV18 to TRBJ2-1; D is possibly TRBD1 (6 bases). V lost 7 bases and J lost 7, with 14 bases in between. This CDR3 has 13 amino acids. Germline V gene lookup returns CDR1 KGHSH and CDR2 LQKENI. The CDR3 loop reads CASFINRENEQFF. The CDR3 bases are TGTGCCAGCTTCATTAACAGGGAAAATGAGCAGTTCTTC.

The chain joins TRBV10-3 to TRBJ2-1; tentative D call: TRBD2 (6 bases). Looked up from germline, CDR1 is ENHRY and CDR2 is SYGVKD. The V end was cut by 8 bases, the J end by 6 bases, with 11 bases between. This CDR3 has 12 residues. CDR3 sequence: CAIQGGANEQFF. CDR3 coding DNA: TGTGCCATCCAAGGAGGGGCCAATGAGCAGTTCTTC.

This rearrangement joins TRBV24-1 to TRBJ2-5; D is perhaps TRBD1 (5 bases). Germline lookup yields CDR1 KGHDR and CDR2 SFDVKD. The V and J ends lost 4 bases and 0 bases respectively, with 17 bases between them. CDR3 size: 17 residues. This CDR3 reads CATSEGLTKGYQETQYF. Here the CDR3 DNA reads TGTGCCACCAGTGAGGGGCTGACAAAGGGGTACCAAGAGACCCAGTACTTC.

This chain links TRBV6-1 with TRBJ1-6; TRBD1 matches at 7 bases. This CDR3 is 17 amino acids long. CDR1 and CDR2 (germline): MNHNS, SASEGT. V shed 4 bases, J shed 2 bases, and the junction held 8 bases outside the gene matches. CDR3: CASSAPGQTTYNSPLHF. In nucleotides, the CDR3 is TGTGCCAGCAGTGCCCCGGGACAGACAACCTATAATTCACCCCTCCACTTT.

This CDR3 is CASSRGQANQPQHF. The CDR3 bases are TGTGCCAGTAGTAGAGGACAGGCGAATCAGCCCCAGCATTTT. V gene TRBV19 combines with J gene TRBJ1-5; 7 bases fit TRBD1. CDR1 and CDR2 (germline): LNHDA, SQIVND (reference sequence). The ends lost 4 bases at V and 4 bases at J; junction bases unmatched: 4. This CDR3 contains 14 residues.

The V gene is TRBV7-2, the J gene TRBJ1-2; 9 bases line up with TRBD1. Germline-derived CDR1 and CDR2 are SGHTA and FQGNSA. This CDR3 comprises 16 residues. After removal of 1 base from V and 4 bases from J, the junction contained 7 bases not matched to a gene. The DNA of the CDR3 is TGTGCCAGCAGCTTAGGGGGGACAGGGTCGGGCTATGGCTACACCTTC. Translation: CASSLGGTGSGYGYTF.

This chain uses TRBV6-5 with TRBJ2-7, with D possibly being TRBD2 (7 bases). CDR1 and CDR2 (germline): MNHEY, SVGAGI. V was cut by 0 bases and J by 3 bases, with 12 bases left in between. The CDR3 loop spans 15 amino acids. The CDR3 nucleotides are TGTGCCAGCAGTTACTCGGCGGGGGCCAGCTACGAGCAGTACTTC. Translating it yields CASSYSAGASYEQYF.

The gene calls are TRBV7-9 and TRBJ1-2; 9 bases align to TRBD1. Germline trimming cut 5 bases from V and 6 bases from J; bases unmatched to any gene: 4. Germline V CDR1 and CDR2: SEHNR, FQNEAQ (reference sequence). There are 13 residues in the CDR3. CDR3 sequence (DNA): TGTGCCAGCAGCGAGGGACAGGGAGATGGCTACACCTTC. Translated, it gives CASSEGQGDGYTF.

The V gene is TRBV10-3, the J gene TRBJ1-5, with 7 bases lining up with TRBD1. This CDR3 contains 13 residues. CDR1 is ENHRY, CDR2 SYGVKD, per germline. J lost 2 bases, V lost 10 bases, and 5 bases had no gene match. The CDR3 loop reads CATTGTGNQPQHF. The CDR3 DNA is TGTGCCACCACCGGGACAGGCAATCAGCCCCAGCATTTT.

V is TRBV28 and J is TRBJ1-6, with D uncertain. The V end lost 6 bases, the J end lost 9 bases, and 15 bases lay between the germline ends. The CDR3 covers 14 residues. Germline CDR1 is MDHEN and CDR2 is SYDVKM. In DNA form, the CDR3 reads TGTGCCAGCAGCCCCCAAGCCCCTGGTTCACCCCTCCACTTT. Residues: CASSPQAPGSPLHF.

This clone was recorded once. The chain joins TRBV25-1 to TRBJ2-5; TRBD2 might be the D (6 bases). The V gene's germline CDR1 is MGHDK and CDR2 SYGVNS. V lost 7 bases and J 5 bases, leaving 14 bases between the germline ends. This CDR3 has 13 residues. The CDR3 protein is CASTEPGGETQYF. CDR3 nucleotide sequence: TGTGCCAGCACAGAACCAGGAGGGGAGACCCAGTACTTC. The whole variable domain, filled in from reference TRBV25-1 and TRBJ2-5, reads EADIYQTPRYLVIGTGKKITLECSQTMGHDKMYWYQQDPGMELHLIHYSYGVNSTEKGDLSSESTVSRIRTEHFPLTLESARPSHTSQYLCASTEPGGETQYFGPGTRLLVL.